This entry features one T cell receptor (beta chain) sequence. Only in-frame clones appear in the TCRdb table, and some are missing; sequencing was by immunoSEQ multiplex PCR. The sample has around 140,000 clones; 86% are singletons. This CDR3 contains 16 residues. This entry is derived from a study of blood T cell repertoires in COVID-19. Turning to the study itself: Sample material is recorded as cDNA or gDNA derived from T cells, B-cell-depleted T cells, or PBMCs.

Sequenced input: PBMCs or T cells enriched from blood (not recorded which). The receptor comes from a man aged 45-60 years who had recovered from COVID-19. The rearrangement uses TRBV21-1 and TRBJ1-6; TRBD1 reflects the table's D call only, with no check against the DNA. TRBV21-1 is flagged as a pseudogene. This chain's CDR3 is CASSKEQCRVNSPLHF. For the CDR3, the DNA is TGTGCCAGCAGCAAAGAACAGTGCAGGGTCAATTCACCCCTCCACTTT.